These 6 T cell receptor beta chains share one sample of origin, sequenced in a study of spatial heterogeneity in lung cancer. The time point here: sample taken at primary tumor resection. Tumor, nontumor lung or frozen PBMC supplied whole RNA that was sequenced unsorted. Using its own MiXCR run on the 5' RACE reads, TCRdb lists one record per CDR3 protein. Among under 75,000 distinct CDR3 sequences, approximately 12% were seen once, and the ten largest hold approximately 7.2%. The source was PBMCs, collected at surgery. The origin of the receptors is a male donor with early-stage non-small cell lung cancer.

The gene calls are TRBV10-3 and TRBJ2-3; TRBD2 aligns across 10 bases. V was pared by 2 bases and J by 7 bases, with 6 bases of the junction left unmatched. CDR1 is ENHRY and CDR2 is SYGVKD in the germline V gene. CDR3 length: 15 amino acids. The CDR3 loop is CAISESNSGGNTQYF. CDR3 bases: TGTGCCATCAGTGAGAGCAATAGCGGGGGGAATACGCAGTATTTT.

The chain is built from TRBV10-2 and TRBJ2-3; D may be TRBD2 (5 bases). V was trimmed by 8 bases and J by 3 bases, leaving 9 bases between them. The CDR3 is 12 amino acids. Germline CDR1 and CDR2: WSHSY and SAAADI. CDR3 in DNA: TGCGCCAGCGAGGGCCCGACAGATACGCAGTATTTT. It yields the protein CASEGPTDTQYF.

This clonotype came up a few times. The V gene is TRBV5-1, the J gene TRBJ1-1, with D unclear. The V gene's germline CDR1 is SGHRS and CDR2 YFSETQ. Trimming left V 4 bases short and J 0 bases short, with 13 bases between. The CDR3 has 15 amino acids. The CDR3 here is CASSPQEGMNTEAFF. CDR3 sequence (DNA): TGCGCCAGCAGCCCCCAGGAAGGAATGAACACTGAAGCTTTCTTT.

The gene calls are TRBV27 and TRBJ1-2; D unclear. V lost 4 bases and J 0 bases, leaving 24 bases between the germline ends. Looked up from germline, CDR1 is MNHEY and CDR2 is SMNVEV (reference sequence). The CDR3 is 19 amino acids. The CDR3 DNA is TGTGCCAGCAGTTCCTCGGGCAGATTGAGAGGAATAGCTAACTATGGCTACACCTTC. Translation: CASSSSGRLRGIANYGYTF.

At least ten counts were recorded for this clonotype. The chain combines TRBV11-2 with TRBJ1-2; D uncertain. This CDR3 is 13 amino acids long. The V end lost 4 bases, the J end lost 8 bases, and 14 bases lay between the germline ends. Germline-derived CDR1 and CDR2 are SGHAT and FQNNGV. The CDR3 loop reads CASSSPLYGGYTF. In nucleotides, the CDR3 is TGTGCCAGCAGCTCCCCCCTCTATGGCGGCTACACCTTC.

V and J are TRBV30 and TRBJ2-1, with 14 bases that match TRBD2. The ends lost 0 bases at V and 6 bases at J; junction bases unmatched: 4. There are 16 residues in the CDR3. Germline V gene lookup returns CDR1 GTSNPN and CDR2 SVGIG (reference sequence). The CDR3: CAWSVGTSGRGNEQFF. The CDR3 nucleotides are TGTGCCTGGAGTGTAGGGACTAGCGGGAGAGGCAATGAGCAGTTCTTC.